A single sample gave rise to the 16 T cell receptor beta chains below, sequenced in a study of cytomegalovirus exposure and HLA in healthy donors (dated by TCRdb to the late 2010s). The library was made by the immunoSEQ multiplex PCR assay. A mixture of 60 forward primers for TCR Vbeta segments and 13 reverse primers for TCR Jbeta segments was used in the multiplex PCR. TCRdb retrieved this table from immuneACCESS and kept in-frame rearrangements only. Not all clones are present; in checked studies, unresolved V genes account for under half, and no reason is known for the remainder. The sample table lists some 110,000 clones, more than 75% of them with a count of one. The ten largest account for over 4.5% of the sample. The source material was PBMCs. The receptors shown here come from a woman under 30 in good health and CMV-seropositive.

V and J are TRBV5-4 and TRBJ2-3; TRBD2 aligns across 8 bases. The CDR3 has 13 residues. Germline assignment: CDR1 SGHNT and CDR2 YYREEE (reference sequence). V shed 5 bases, J shed 11 bases, and the junction held 10 bases outside the gene matches. The CDR3 coding sequence is TGTGCCAGCAGGCTAAGCGGGAGTCATATGCAGTATTTT. Translated, it gives CASRLSGSHMQYF. Drawing the rest from reference TRBV5-4 and TRBJ2-3, the complete variable domain is ETGVTQSPTHLIKTRGQQVTLRCSSQSGHNTVSWYQQALGQGPQFIFQYYREEENGRGNFPPRFSGLQFPNYSSELNVNALELDDSALYLCASRLSGSHMQYFGPGTRLTVL.

The rearrangement joins TRBV7-9 to TRBJ2-3; no reliable D call. Germline V gene data show CDR1 as SEHNR and CDR2 as FQNEAQ (reference sequence). V lost 5 bases and J lost 4, with 7 bases in between. The CDR3 is 12 residues long. CDR3 DNA: TGTGCCAGCAGCGCGCTACCAGATACGCAGTATTTT. This sequence encodes CASSALPDTQYF.

The chain links TRBV13 to TRBJ2-3; no definite D call. The CDR3 length is 16 residues. Between the trimmed V and J ends, which lost 0 bases and 0 bases, there was a span of 10 bases. Germline lookup yields CDR1 PRHDT and CDR2 FYEKMQ (reference sequence). CDR3 sequence (DNA): TGTGCCAGCAGCTTAGGGGGTCCCGGGAGCACAGATACGCAGTATTTT. It codes for CASSLGGPGSTDTQYF.

This clone was counted only a few times. The CDR3 spells CASSYSEAQYEQYF. CDR3 bases: TGTGCCAGCAGTTACTCGGAGGCGCAATACGAGCAGTACTTC. V gene TRBV6-6 combines with J gene TRBJ2-7; a weak D match, TRBD2 (5 bases). Trimming cost V 0 bases and J 4 bases, with 10 bases left between them. This CDR3 contains 14 residues. Germline loops: CDR1 MNHNY, CDR2 SVGAGI (reference sequence).

This chain connects TRBV11-3 to TRBJ2-7; D is undetermined. Germline V CDR1 and CDR2: SGHNT, YENEEA. V was cut by 1 base and J by 0 bases, with 7 bases left in between. The CDR3 length is 14 residues. The CDR3 loop reads CASSLGGASYEQYF. In nucleotides, the CDR3 is TGTGCCAGCAGCTTAGGCGGCGCCTCCTACGAGCAGTACTTC.

This clone has a handful of counts. This chain connects TRBV27 to TRBJ2-1; 8 bases agree with TRBD2. Per germline, CDR1 MNHEY and CDR2 SMNVEV (reference sequence). This CDR3 region has 15 residues. V shed 4 bases, J shed 4 bases, and the junction held 6 bases outside the gene matches. CDR3 nucleotide sequence: TGTGCCAGCAGTTCGTCGGGAGGGCAATACAATGAGCAGTTCTTC. Amino acid sequence: CASSSSGGQYNEQFF.

V and J are TRBV2 and TRBJ2-5, with TRBD2 identical over 14 bases. In germline, CDR1 is SNHLY, CDR2 FYNNEI. The CDR3 totals 14 residues. V dropped 8 bases and J dropped 4; count of bases not matched to a gene: 3. This CDR3 reads CASEGLAGVETQYF. The CDR3 region has the DNA TGTGCCAGCGAGGGACTAGCGGGAGTAGAGACCCAGTACTTC.

The chain has TRBV5-4 and TRBJ2-1, with 14 positions matching TRBD2. The junction had 8 bases not matched to a gene; V was cut back by 0 bases and J by 0 bases. The CDR3 extends over 20 amino acids. Germline CDR1 SGHNT, CDR2 YYREEE (reference sequence). The CDR3 nucleotides read TGTGCCAGCAGCTTGGGACTAGCGGGAGGGCCTATGAGCTCCTACAATGAGCAGTTCTTC. Protein sequence: CASSLGLAGGPMSSYNEQFF.

The J gene is TRBJ2-7, the V gene TRBV27; 11 positions match TRBD1. The length of the CDR3 is 15 residues. V shed 6 bases and J 4 bases; nucleotides not matched to a gene: 8. From germline, CDR1 is MNHEY and CDR2 SMNVEV (reference sequence). The CDR3 loop is CASRHGQGAFYEQYF. The CDR3 bases are TGTGCCAGCAGACACGGACAGGGGGCGTTTTACGAGCAGTACTTC.

The chain recombines TRBV2 with TRBJ2-5, with a possible D match to TRBD2 (5 bases). Germline V lookup: CDR1 SNHLY, CDR2 FYNNEI. The V end lost 0 bases, the J end lost 2 bases, and 19 bases lay between the germline ends. The CDR3 covers 18 residues. CDR3 amino acids: CASSEARASQARQETQYF. CDR3 in DNA: TGTGCCAGCAGTGAAGCGCGTGCTAGCCAGGCTCGGCAAGAGACCCAGTACTTC.

The sample holds a few counts of this clone. This rearrangement joins TRBV9 to TRBJ2-7; TRBD1 matches 7 bases. V lost 0 bases to trimming and J lost 5 bases; unmatched junction nucleotides: 8. The CDR3 sequence is 15 residues long. Germline V gene sequence: CDR1 SGDLS, CDR2 YYNGEE. CDR3 nucleotide sequence: TGTGCCAGCAGCGTAGTGCCAGGGGGTTTCCACGAGCAGTACTTC. Protein product: CASSVVPGGFHEQYF.

In this sample, this clone turned up once. This chain joins TRBV7-9 and TRBJ1-2, with D hard to call. This CDR3 has 13 residues. Trimming took off 5 bases at V and 4 bases at J, with 11 bases between the two ends. CDR1 is SEHNR, CDR2 FQNEAQ, per germline (reference sequence). The DNA for the CDR3 is TGTGCCAGCAGCGCCCCCAACGGCTATGGCTACACCTTC. It codes for CASSAPNGYGYTF.

In its sample, this clone was seen once. The rearrangement links TRBV6-1 to TRBJ1-5; 11 positions match TRBD1. This CDR3 comprises 15 residues. Germline CDR1 reads MNHNS; CDR2 reads SASEGT. After removal of 7 bases from V and 5 bases from J, the junction contained 7 bases not matched to a gene. The DNA of the CDR3 is TGTGCCAGCACTTGGGGACAGGGGGTGGATCAGCCCCAGCATTTT. It is translated as CASTWGQGVDQPQHF.

This clone has only one observation. The rearrangement links TRBV19 to TRBJ1-5; 7 positions match TRBD1. Unmatched junction bases numbered 6, after V lost 4 bases and J lost 3 bases. Germline V gene lookup returns CDR1 LNHDA and CDR2 SQIVND (reference sequence). The CDR3 is 15 residues long. CDR3 sequence reads: CASSTQGQLNQPQHF. The CDR3 DNA is TGTGCCAGTAGTACCCAGGGACAGCTCAATCAGCCCCAGCATTTT.

This clone was counted between two and nine times. The chain is built from TRBV27 and TRBJ1-1, with D possibly being TRBD1 (5 bases). Trimming stripped 1 base from V and 1 base from J, with 10 bases between. The CDR3 is made up of 15 amino acids. The germline gives CDR1 MNHEY, CDR2 SMNVEV (reference sequence). The DNA for the CDR3 is TGTGCCAGCAGTTTATTGGGGGGAACGAACACTGAAGCTTTCTTT. Translation: CASSLLGGTNTEAFF.

The chain joins TRBV6-5 to TRBJ1-2; 8 nucleotides match TRBD1. V gave up 2 bases and J gave up 2 bases; unmatched junction bases: 7. Looked up from germline, CDR1 is MNHEY and CDR2 is SVGAGI. CDR3 size: 16 residues. In nucleotides, the CDR3 is TGTGCCAGCAGTTACGCAGGGGGCGCGTCAAACTATGGCTACACCTTC. This gives the protein CASSYAGGASNYGYTF.